This T cell receptor beta chain was identified in a study of blood T cell repertoires in COVID-19. Study information: Researchers got acute and convalescent COVID-19 samples from the United States, Italy and Spain. Sources were T cells, B-cell-depleted T cells, or PBMCs; the material itself was cDNA or gDNA.

Germline values: CDR1 MNHEY, CDR2 SVGAGI. V gave up 8 bases and J gave up 1 base; unmatched junction bases: 6. The CDR3 runs to 14 residues. The authors' processing: Reference gene primer amplification gave estimated nucleated cell counts. Here immunoSEQ multiplex PCR was the method, and the copy in TCRdb shows in-frame clones only, minus some. The V and J calls and clone size are taken from that table; D and trimming were inferred from the DNA. The sample includes under 150,000 clones, 88% of them seen just once. Sequencing used peripheral blood. The genes are TRBV6-5 and TRBJ2-7, with TRBD2 matching over 9 bases. This receptor was obtained from a man in his forties or fifties with acute or convalescent COVID-19. CDR3 amino acids: CASRKAGGSYEQYF. In DNA form, the CDR3 reads TGTGCCAGCCGAAAAGCGGGAGGTTCCTACGAGCAGTACTTC.